Below are 7 T cell receptor beta chains sequenced from a single sample in a study of technical replicates of blood from several donors (dated by TCRdb to about 2017). The library was made by the immunoSEQ multiplex PCR assay. TCRdb mirrors the immuneACCESS table, restricted to in-frame sequences. Some clones are absent from its copies; in checked studies, under half trace to an unresolved V gene, and the reason for the others is unknown. The sample profile shows tens of thousands of clones; under 95% of them were found once. Approximately 0.4% of the sample is in the top ten clones. Sample: T cells isolated from PBMCs. These TCRs come from a human donor in good health.

The rearrangement links TRBV7-9 to TRBJ1-2, with TRBD1 as a possible D gene (6 bases). Germline V CDR1 and CDR2: SEHNR, FQNEAQ (reference sequence). V was clipped by 6 bases and J by 8 bases, with 13 bases between them. The CDR3 length is 12 residues. The CDR3 sequence is CASSFTGRGYTF. The CDR3 region has the DNA TGTGCCAGCAGTTTTACAGGGAGAGGCTACACCTTC.

The chain couples TRBV30 to TRBJ2-2; a possible D gene is TRBD1 (6 bases). This CDR3 contains 18 residues. V was cut by 5 bases and J by 6 bases, with 28 bases left in between. The germline gives CDR1 GTSNPN, CDR2 SVGIG (reference sequence). CDR3 in DNA: TGTGCCTGGGCCTCTTCAGGGGAGAAAAAGAGCGCACCCGGGGAGCTGTTTTTT. Amino acids: CAWASSGEKKSAPGELFF.

This chain connects TRBV15 to TRBJ2-7, with TRBD1 matching over 7 bases. J gave up 1 base and V 8 bases, and 5 bases lay outside the gene matches. CDR3 size: 13 residues. Germline V gene lookup returns CDR1 LNHNV and CDR2 YYDKDF (reference sequence). CDR3 protein: CATGRDSSYEQYF. CDR3 bases: TGTGCCACCGGACGGGACAGTTCCTACGAGCAGTACTTC.

The chain carries TRBV11-3 and TRBJ2-3; 13 bases align to TRBD2. The V gene end was trimmed by 0 bases and the J gene end by 4 bases; junction bases not matched to a gene: 13. There are 20 residues in the CDR3. Germline CDR1 is SGHNT and CDR2 is YENEEA. CDR3 nucleotides: TGTGCCAGCAGCTTAGATCCCTGGATCGGGACTAGCGGGAACTCAGATACGCAGTATTTT. Its translation: CASSLDPWIGTSGNSDTQYF.

V gene TRBV6-5 combines with J gene TRBJ1-5, with a weak D call TRBD1 (6 bases). Trimming removed 4 bases at V and 7 bases at J, with 14 bases between. The CDR3 sequence is 14 residues long. Per germline, CDR1 MNHEY and CDR2 SVGAGI. In nucleotides, the CDR3 is TGTGCCAGCAGTTTCACGGACAGTCGCCAGCCCCAGCATTTT. Its translation: CASSFTDSRQPQHF.

This rearrangement joins TRBV13 to TRBJ2-3; maybe TRBD2 (5 bases). Trimming pared 9 bases from V and 3 bases from J, leaving 7 bases between. The CDR3 consists of 11 residues. Germline loops: CDR1 PRHDT, CDR2 FYEKMQ (reference sequence). Here the CDR3 DNA reads TGTGCCAGAGCGGAAACAGATACGCAGTATTTT. Its protein is CARAETDTQYF. Full variable domain (remainder filled in from reference TRBV13 and TRBJ2-3): AAGVIQSPRHLIKEKRETATLKCYPIPRHDTVYWYQQGPGQDPQFLISFYEKMQSDKGSIPDRFSAQQFSDYHSELNMSSLELGDSALYFCARAETDTQYFGPGTRLTVL.

The chain combines TRBV6-5 with TRBJ2-3; 7 bases are a match to TRBD2. J was trimmed by 15 bases and V by 7 bases; bases with no gene match: 16. The germline V gene encodes CDR1 MNHEY and CDR2 SVGAGI. The CDR3 loop spans 13 amino acids. Here the CDR3 DNA reads TGTGCCAGCACCGACGACCCAGCGGGAAAGGGATATTTT. This translates into CASTDDPAGKGYF.